This TCR beta chain was captured in a study of molecular identifiers for immune sequencing clone quantification. CDR3 length equals 14 residues. V was pared by 3 bases and J by 3 bases, with 4 bases of the junction left unmatched. Germline lookup yields CDR1 SGDLS and CDR2 YYNGEE. TCRdb fed the PCR reads into MiXCR, producing one record per CDR3 protein. The data show hundreds of thousands of distinct CDR3 sequences, with roughly 21% seen just once and approximately 0.9% held by the top ten. Sequencing used naive CD8+ T cells from blood, with Jurkat cell RNA spiked in. The subset is: FACS-sorted CD8+CD4-CCR7+CD45RA+ naive T cells. The chain employs TRBV9 and TRBJ2-5, with 8 nucleotides matching TRBD1. The TCR was taken from a human donor in good health. Some libraries in this study had Jurkat cell RNA spiked in. In nucleotides, the CDR3 is TGTGCCAGCAGCGAGACAGGGGAGGAAGAGACCCAGTACTTC. It translates to CASSETGEEETQYF.